Below are 25 T cell receptor beta chains sequenced from a single sample in a study of T cells in Graves' hyperthyroidism and ophthalmopathy. Amplification yielded TCR beta CDR3 regions, with RNA transcripts as the source. In the first-round RT-PCR of the TCR CDR3, the HTBI primer set was used. One entry per CDR3 protein results from TCRdb running MiXCR on the multiplex PCR reads. The table has hundreds of thousands of distinct CDR3 sequences, 14% seen once. The specimen was blood. These TCRs come from a young woman with Graves' hyperthyroidism.

The chain joins TRBV5-1 to TRBJ1-5; D unresolved. Germline values: CDR1 SGHRS, CDR2 YFSETQ. V was cut by 0 bases and J by 6 bases, with 7 bases left in between. The CDR3 consists of 13 residues. The CDR3 loop reads CASSLVGSQPQHF. CDR3 coding DNA: TGCGCCAGCAGCTTGGTGGGTTCTCAGCCCCAGCATTTT.

There are many counts of this clonotype. This chain uses TRBV3-1 with TRBJ2-1; D is possibly TRBD1 or TRBD2 (5 bases each). Trimming stripped 1 base from V and 7 bases from J, with 14 bases between. The germline V gene has CDR1 LGHDT and CDR2 YNNKEL (reference sequence). The CDR3 extends over 15 amino acids. This CDR3 is CASSQARSWGNEQFF. CDR3 DNA: TGTGCCAGCAGCCAAGCCCGCTCTTGGGGGAATGAGCAGTTCTTC.

This chain connects TRBV20-1 to TRBJ1-6; tentative D call: TRBD1 (5 bases). Germline CDR1 and CDR2: DFQATT and SNEGSKA (reference sequence). The CDR3 covers 15 residues. Between the trimmed V and J ends, which lost 3 bases and 9 bases, there was a span of 18 bases. The DNA of the CDR3 is TGCAGTGCTAGGGGTCGGGGCTCGGCGGGTTCACCCCTCCACTTT. It is translated as CSARGRGSAGSPLHF.

This clonotype has a count of ten or more. The rearrangement links TRBV5-5 to TRBJ2-1, with 11 bases identical to TRBD2. With 3 bases clipped from V and 3 bases from J, the junction kept 8 bases outside the gene matches. The CDR3 is 17 residues long. The germline gives CDR1 SGHKS, CDR2 YYEKEE (reference sequence). The CDR3, as DNA: TGTGCCAGCAGCTCCCTCATAGCGGGAGGGGTCTACAATGAGCAGTTCTTC. Encoded protein: CASSSLIAGGVYNEQFF.

This clonotype was seen only a few times. The gene calls are TRBV7-8 and TRBJ1-5; 8 bases fit TRBD1. CDR3 length equals 16 residues. Germline loops: CDR1 SGHVS, CDR2 FQNEAQ. V lost 4 bases and J lost 5; bases outside the gene matches: 10. In nucleotides, the CDR3 is TGTGCCAGCAGCTCACCCGGACAGGGAATAGATCAGCCCCAGCATTTT. Translation: CASSSPGQGIDQPQHF.

The rearrangement uses TRBV10-3 and TRBJ2-3; D unresolved. In germline, CDR1 is ENHRY, CDR2 SYGVKD. This CDR3 region has 12 residues. Trimming took off 6 bases at V and 0 bases at J, with 4 bases between the two ends. CDR3 bases: TGTGCCATCAGGGCTAGCACAGATACGCAGTATTTT. Amino acids: CAIRASTDTQYF.

This chain joins TRBV18 and TRBJ2-7, with 10 bases identical to TRBD2. The V segment lost 5 bases and the J segment 6 bases; nucleotides outside the gene matches: 19. The CDR3 spans 18 residues. Germline CDR1 KGHSH, CDR2 LQKENI. The CDR3 spells CASSSRDSRLAGLSEQYF. In DNA form, the CDR3 reads TGTGCCAGCTCAAGCCGGGACAGCCGACTAGCGGGTCTATCCGAGCAGTACTTC.

The chain joins TRBV7-2 to TRBJ2-5; 7 nucleotides agree with TRBD1. J gave up 14 bases and V 3 bases, and 6 bases lay outside the gene matches. The length of the CDR3 is 11 residues. Per germline, CDR1 SGHTA and CDR2 FQGNSA. CDR3 bases: TGTGCCAGCAGCTTCGGACAGGTCAGCTACTTC. Translated, it gives CASSFGQVSYF.

This clonotype was observed many times. The chain carries TRBV28 and TRBJ2-7; D remains unclear. Germline assignment: CDR1 MDHEN and CDR2 SYDVKM. The CDR3 consists of 13 residues. V was trimmed by 1 base and J by 2 bases, leaving 6 bases between them. The chain's CDR3 is CASSLSDPYEQYF. The CDR3 coding sequence is TGTGCCAGCAGTTTATCCGACCCCTACGAGCAGTACTTC.

This chain uses TRBV3-1 with TRBJ1-6, with D uncertain. Germline lookup yields CDR1 LGHDT and CDR2 YNNKEL (reference sequence). Between the trimmed V and J ends, which lost 2 bases and 0 bases, there was a span of 17 bases. The CDR3 has 19 residues. CDR3 loop: CASSQTTGGPASYNSPLHF. The CDR3 DNA sequence: TGTGCCAGCAGCCAAACGACGGGAGGTCCAGCCTCCTATAATTCACCCCTCCACTTT.

Ten or more counts support this clonotype. This rearrangement joins TRBV11-2 to TRBJ2-3; no clear D gene. V was cut by 1 base and J by 2 bases, with 10 bases left in between. Germline loops: CDR1 SGHAT, CDR2 FQNNGV. The CDR3 sequence is 15 residues long. The CDR3 reads CASSLVPLNTDTQYF. The CDR3 DNA reads as TGTGCCAGCAGCTTAGTTCCTCTGAACACAGATACGCAGTATTTT.

In DNA, the CDR3 is TGCAGCGGAGCGTTGGGGGGTAGTAACACCTTC. It translates to CSGALGGSNTF. The chain carries TRBV29-1 and TRBJ1-2; possible D gene TRBD1, 5 bases. The CDR3 is 11 amino acids. Germline CDR1 SQVTM, CDR2 ANQGSEA. The V and J ends lost 7 bases and 12 bases respectively, with 18 bases between them.

This clonotype was counted once. The chain links TRBV18 to TRBJ1-1; weak D call: TRBD1 (5 bases). The CDR3 length is 13 residues. Germline V gene sequence: CDR1 KGHSH, CDR2 LQKENI. V lost 6 bases, J lost 5 bases, and 13 bases lay in between. CDR3 loop: CASSVRELTEAFF. The CDR3 DNA follows: TGTGCCAGCTCCGTCAGGGAGCTAACTGAAGCTTTCTTT.

As DNA, the CDR3 is TGTGCCAGTAGTACCTCGGACACCTCTTCATACGAGCAGTACTTC. Translating gives CASSTSDTSSYEQYF. This chain uses TRBV19 with TRBJ2-7, with a tentative D call TRBD1 (5 bases). The V gene lost 4 bases and the J gene lost 4 bases, with 17 bases spanning the gap. Germline-derived CDR1 and CDR2 are LNHDA and SQIVND (reference sequence). CDR3 length: 15 residues.

This clonotype was seen repeatedly, ten times or more. V and J are TRBV18 and TRBJ1-3, with D unresolved. Trimming took off 3 bases at V and 0 bases at J, with 12 bases between the two ends. Germline V gene data show CDR1 as KGHSH and CDR2 as LQKENI. CDR3 length equals 16 residues. CDR3 in DNA: TGTGCCAGCTCACCGGTAAAGGGCTACTCTGGAAACACCATATATTTT. Translation: CASSPVKGYSGNTIYF.

This clonotype showed up many times. This chain connects TRBV19 to TRBJ2-2; TRBD1 is a possible D gene (7 bases). In germline, CDR1 is LNHDA, CDR2 SQIVND (reference sequence). Between the trimmed V and J ends, which lost 5 bases and 0 bases, there was a span of 13 bases. The CDR3 is made up of 16 amino acids. The DNA of the CDR3 is TGTGCCAGTAGTGTCACAGGGGACTCGAACACCGGGGAGCTGTTTTTT. Its translation is CASSVTGDSNTGELFF.

This clonotype was picked up many times. V and J are TRBV18 and TRBJ2-5, with D perhaps TRBD1 or TRBD2 (5 bases each). The CDR3 extends over 15 amino acids. Germline V gene data show CDR1 as KGHSH and CDR2 as LQKENI. V was cut by 1 base and J by 5 bases, with 14 bases left in between. The CDR3 is CASSPLLSGPETQYF. The CDR3 region has the DNA TGTGCCAGCTCACCACTCCTATCGGGACCTGAGACCCAGTACTTC.

In its sample, this clonotype was seen many times. The chain is built from TRBV6-1 and TRBJ1-3, with 8 bases matching TRBD1. The CDR3 covers 16 residues. Germline V gene lookup returns CDR1 MNHNS and CDR2 SASEGT. The V and J ends lost 4 bases and 0 bases, in that order; junction bases with no gene match: 5. In nucleotides, the CDR3 is TGTGCCAGCAGTGCACGACAGGGGAGCTCTGGAAACACCATATATTTT. Its translation: CASSARQGSSGNTIYF.

This clonotype has only a few counts. The rearrangement joins TRBV6-1 to TRBJ1-2; maybe TRBD1 (6 bases). CDR3 length: 19 residues. Germline lookup yields CDR1 MNHNS and CDR2 SASEGT. Trimming pared 2 bases from V and 4 bases from J, leaving 26 bases between. The DNA of the CDR3 is TGTGCCAGCAGTGAATATTTAGGGACAAACGCCATTTTTAGCTATGGCTACACCTTC. Translation: CASSEYLGTNAIFSYGYTF.

This clonotype was observed a few times. The chain uses TRBV28 and TRBJ1-5; TRBD1 is a possible D gene (6 bases). Trimming cost V 5 bases and J 1 base, with 12 bases left between them. CDR3 length: 15 amino acids. CDR1 MDHEN and CDR2 SYDVKM come from the germline V gene. CDR3 DNA sequence: TGTGCCAGCAGTCCCGACAGGTTCAGCAATCAGCCCCAGCATTTT. It translates to CASSPDRFSNQPQHF.

The chain employs TRBV20-1 and TRBJ2-7, with TRBD2 matching over 7 bases. Germline CDR1 is DFQATT and CDR2 is SNEGSKA (reference sequence). The CDR3 runs to 14 residues. The V segment lost 0 bases and the J segment 4 bases; nucleotides outside the gene matches: 6. The CDR3 region is CSARDGGGGYEQYF. CDR3 DNA: TGCAGTGCTAGAGATGGGGGGGGGGGTTACGAGCAGTACTTC.

In this sample, this clonotype turned up many times. As DNA, the CDR3 is TGTGCCAGCAGCCAACGGGGCGGCACAGATACGCAGTATTTT. Translating it yields CASSQRGGTDTQYF. The chain joins TRBV3-1 to TRBJ2-3; D possibly uses TRBD1 or TRBD2 (5 bases each). The CDR3 is 14 amino acids. The germline gives CDR1 LGHDT, CDR2 YNNKEL (reference sequence). Trimming took off 2 bases at V and 1 base at J, with 7 bases between the two ends.

This clonotype was counted only a few times. V gene TRBV27 combines with J gene TRBJ2-1; D may correspond to TRBD1 or TRBD2 (6 bases each). The V gene's germline CDR1 is MNHEY and CDR2 SMNVEV (reference sequence). The length of the CDR3 is 16 residues. Trimming pared 4 bases from V and 5 bases from J, leaving 18 bases between. The CDR3 DNA is TGTGCCAGCAGTTACGCGTGGGGGGACATCAACAATGAGCAGTTCTTC. Translated: CASSYAWGDINNEQFF.

This CDR3 is CASSLQGRGEQYF. In DNA, the CDR3 is TGTGCCAGCAGCTTGCAGGGGAGGGGTGAGCAGTACTTC. The rearrangement links TRBV5-6 to TRBJ2-7, with D tentatively TRBD2 (7 bases). In germline, CDR1 is SGHDT, CDR2 YYEEEE. The V gene lost 1 base and the J gene lost 7 bases, with 12 bases spanning the gap. This CDR3 has 13 amino acids. The full variable domain, with the rest looked up from reference TRBV5-6 and TRBJ2-7, is DAGVTQSPTHLIKTRGQQVTLRCSPKSGHDTVSWYQQALGQGPQFIFQYYEEEERQRGNFPDRFSGHQFPNYSSELNVNALLLGDSALYLCASSLQGRGEQYFGPGTRLTVT.

The chain combines TRBV30 with TRBJ2-1; 8 bases align to TRBD2. Germline V CDR1 and CDR2: GTSNPN, SVGIG (reference sequence). The V and J ends lost 0 bases and 7 bases, in that order; junction bases with no gene match: 8. This CDR3 region has 15 residues. The CDR3 region has the DNA TGTGCCTGGAGTGTACTCGGAGCGGGAGATAATGAGCAGTTCTTC. Its protein product is CAWSVLGAGDNEQFF.